Listed below are T cell receptor beta chains from one sample, sequenced in a study of T cells in localized non-small cell lung cancer. The repertoire was sequenced with immunoSEQ multiplex PCR; TCRdb's copy has only in-frame clones and lacks some. The profile shows tens of thousands of clones, about 83% of them singletons. The sequencing used PBMCs, collected before any cancer treatment. The receptor set was obtained from a man between 40 and 69 years old with stage II lung adenocarcinoma. Each CDR3 is given with its conserved first and last residue. D genes are given only for firm matches. Some rows mark clone size as missing; the rest say once, few, many or name a class of expanded clone.

d_gene: NA; v_gene: TRBV2; j_gene: TRBJ2-6; abundance: NA; CDR3nt: TGTGCCACGGAGGAGGGTTCTGGGGCCAACGTCCTGACTTTC; CDR3aa: CATEEGSGANVLTF
d_gene: NA; v_gene: TRBV6-1; j_gene: TRBJ2-1; abundance: NA; CDR3nt: TGTGCCAGCAGTGAGAGGAGAGGGTTCAATGAGCAGTTCTTC; CDR3aa: CASSERRGFNEQFF
d_gene: NA; v_gene: TRBV6-1; j_gene: TRBJ1-1; abundance: NA; CDR3nt: TGTGCCAGCAGTGAAGCGCTGGGTGGAAGAACTGAAGCTTTCTTT; CDR3aa: CASSEALGGRTEAFF
d_gene: NA; v_gene: TRBV5-6; j_gene: TRBJ2-1; abundance: NA; CDR3nt: TGTGCCAGCAGCTTGGTTGCGGACTCCTACAATGAGCAGTTCTTC; CDR3aa: CASSLVADSYNEQFF
d_gene: NA; v_gene: TRBV7-2; j_gene: TRBJ1-5; abundance: few; CDR3nt: TGTGCCAGCAGCATAGTGGGGACTTCCAGCAATCAGCCCCAGCATTTT; CDR3aa: CASSIVGTSSNQPQHF
d_gene: TRBD1; v_gene: TRBV27; j_gene: TRBJ1-5; abundance: NA; CDR3nt: TGTGCCAGCAGTCCTTGGACAGGGGCTAGCAATCAGCCCCAGCATTTT; CDR3aa: CASSPWTGASNQPQHF
d_gene: NA; v_gene: TRBV5-4; j_gene: TRBJ1-1; abundance: few; CDR3nt: TGCGCCAGCAGCACCCGTACAGAGAACACTGAAGCTTTCTTT; CDR3aa: CASSTRTENTEAFF
d_gene: TRBD2; v_gene: TRBV7-8; j_gene: TRBJ2-2; abundance: NA; CDR3nt: TGTGCCAGCAGCTTAGCCCTAGCGGGAGTGGCCGGGGAGCTGTTTTTT; CDR3aa: CASSLALAGVAGELFF
d_gene: TRBD2; v_gene: TRBV11-1; j_gene: TRBJ2-3; abundance: NA; CDR3nt: TGTGCCAGCTCCGCCCTGGCGGGGGTCACAGATACGCAGTATTTT; CDR3aa: CASSALAGVTDTQYF
d_gene: TRBD1; v_gene: TRBV6-1; j_gene: TRBJ2-2; abundance: once; CDR3nt: TGTGCCAGCAGGCCGGGACAGGGGAGCCCCGGGGAGCTGTTTTTT; CDR3aa: CASRPGQGSPGELFF
d_gene: TRBD2; v_gene: TRBV5-1; j_gene: TRBJ2-3; abundance: once; CDR3nt: TGCGCCAGCAGCTTGAGGCCTAGCGGGGGGATTCTAGATACGCAGTATTTT; CDR3aa: CASSLRPSGGILDTQYF
d_gene: TRBD1; v_gene: TRBV5-4; j_gene: TRBJ2-7; abundance: NA; CDR3nt: TGTGCCAGCAGCTTTTCCGGGACAGGGGTCGAGCAGTACTTC; CDR3aa: CASSFSGTGVEQYF
d_gene: NA; v_gene: TRBV19; j_gene: TRBJ1-2; abundance: NA; CDR3nt: TGTGCCAGTAGTATTATAAATACGGCGGGCTACACCTTC; CDR3aa: CASSIINTAGYTF
d_gene: NA; v_gene: TRBV6-5; j_gene: TRBJ1-2; abundance: NA; CDR3nt: TGTGCCACCGAAGACTATGGCTACACCTTC; CDR3aa: CATEDYGYTF
d_gene: NA; v_gene: TRBV2; j_gene: TRBJ2-1; abundance: few; CDR3nt: TGTGCCAGCAGTGAAGACCTCGGCGACTACAATGAGCAGTTCTTC; CDR3aa: CASSEDLGDYNEQFF
d_gene: NA; v_gene: TRBV6-5; j_gene: TRBJ2-1; abundance: NA; CDR3nt: TGTGCCAGCAGCCGAGCGGGCCCAGCCTACAATGAGCAGTTCTTC; CDR3aa: CASSRAGPAYNEQFF
d_gene: TRBD2; v_gene: TRBV4-2; j_gene: TRBJ2-3; abundance: NA; CDR3nt: TGTGCCAGCAGCCAAGATACGGCGGGAGGAACAGATACGCAGTATTTT; CDR3aa: CASSQDTAGGTDTQYF